This TCR beta chain was sequenced for a study of T-cell memory formation after mild COVID-19. Study outcomes and limitations: Clones that contracted from day 15 to 85 were balanced CD4/CD8, while later expanders leaned CD4+. Day 37-peaking second-wave clones had unconfirmed SARS-CoV-2 specificity.

V was pared by 3 bases and J by 9 bases, with 6 bases of the junction left unmatched. CDR1 MNHNS and CDR2 SASEGT come from the germline V gene. This CDR3 has 15 amino acids. 5'RACE primed from the constant segment yielded TCR alpha and TCR beta cDNA libraries bearing sample barcodes and UMIs. MiXCR, applied by TCRdb to the 5' RACE reads, yields one record per CDR3 protein. Of about 190,000 distinct CDR3 sequences listed, roughly a tenth are singletons. In the case of this clonotype: Its antigen remains unknown.

V gene TRBV6-1 combines with J gene TRBJ2-1, with 12 positions matching TRBD1. The clonotype comes from a man aged 18 to 29 who had mild COVID-19 (a few samples of this study predate the infection). Cell type and time point are not known. The sequenced sample was PBMCs or a T cell subset sorted from them (not recorded which). CDR3 nucleotides: TGTGCCAGCAGTGACCCGGGACAGGGGGCGATTGAGCAGTTCTTC. Protein product: CASSDPGQGAIEQFF.